A single sample gave rise to the 24 T cell receptor beta chains below, sequenced in a study of Graves' ophthalmopathy and Graves' hyperthyroidism. The TCR beta CDR3 regions underwent amplification from RNA transcripts. The authors performed first-round RT-PCR with HTBI primers and then a second-round multiplex PCR. TCRdb used MiXCR to reprocess the multiplex PCR reads, holding one entry per CDR3 protein. The repertoire holds hundreds of thousands of distinct CDR3 sequences, with roughly 21% as singletons. Sequenced sample: peripheral blood. Source of these receptors: a woman aged 18-29 years with stable Graves' hyperthyroidism.

In its sample, this clonotype was seen many times. This chain links TRBV15 with TRBJ2-7, with a weak D call TRBD1 (5 bases). Germline CDR1 reads LNHNV; CDR2 reads YYDKDF (reference sequence). V was trimmed by 1 base and J by 3 bases, leaving 16 bases between them. CDR3 size: 16 residues. The CDR3 nucleotides read TGTGCCACCAGCAGAGCGTTGGTGGGGCCATACTACGAGCAGTACTTC. As protein: CATSRALVGPYYEQYF.

This clonotype was observed many times. The chain joins TRBV7-9 to TRBJ2-3; no definite D call. V gave up 5 bases and J gave up 4 bases, with 13 bases separating them. Germline lookup yields CDR1 SEHNR and CDR2 FQNEAQ (reference sequence). The CDR3 has 14 amino acids. CDR3 nucleotides: TGTGCCAGCAGCCTCTACCCTGGTCCAGATACGCAGTATTTT. Translated: CASSLYPGPDTQYF.

On this clonotype itself: Relative to the germline gene, one junction end is altered; a read error may explain this. The CDR3 DNA follows: TGTGCCAGCAGCTTAGGGGACCCCAAACGGCGGGTTTTT. It encodes CASSLGDPKRRVF. The rearrangement uses TRBV13 and TRBJ2-2; D might be TRBD2 (5 bases). Germline CDR1 is PRHDT and CDR2 is FYEKMQ (reference sequence). The CDR3 has 13 residues.

Details on this clonotype: Here the CDR3 omits its conserved ending phenylalanine or tryptophan, so a read error is the likely source. This sequence joins TRBV5-1 and TRBJ1-1, with D tentatively TRBD1 (6 bases). CDR3 length: 14 residues. V lost 4 bases and J lost 0, with 10 bases in between. Germline V gene lookup returns CDR1 SGHRS and CDR2 YFSETQ. The DNA of the CDR3 is TGCGCCAGCAGCGTGGACAGCCTGAACACTGAAGCTTTCGTT. This codes for CASSVDSLNTEAFV.

This clonotype occurred many times. This rearrangement joins TRBV19 to TRBJ1-1, with TRBD1 as a possible D gene (6 bases). This CDR3 has 13 amino acids. The V end was cut by 6 bases, the J end by 5 bases, with 13 bases between. Germline values: CDR1 LNHDA, CDR2 SQIVND (reference sequence). For the CDR3, the DNA is TGTGCCAGTAGGGCGGGGGGCAGAACTGAAGCTTTCTTT. Amino acids: CASRAGGRTEAFF.

At least ten counts were recorded for this clonotype. The chain couples TRBV30 to TRBJ1-5; 8 positions match TRBD1. Germline V CDR1 and CDR2: GTSNPN, SVGIG (reference sequence). Trimming cost V 5 bases and J 4 bases; bases outside gene matches: 4. The CDR3 spans 13 residues. For the CDR3, the DNA is TGTGCCTGGCAGGGGGCATGGAATCAGCCCCAGCATTTT. This sequence encodes CAWQGAWNQPQHF.

This clonotype was recorded a few times. The chain uses TRBV7-9 and TRBJ2-5, with D hard to call. Trimming removed 5 bases from V and 1 base from J, with 14 bases in between. This CDR3 has 15 residues. Germline CDR1 SEHNR, CDR2 FQNEAQ (reference sequence). DNA of the CDR3: TGTGCCAGCAGCAGTGCGATAGAGGTCCAAGAGACCCAGTACTTC. This gives the protein CASSSAIEVQETQYF.

This clonotype was seen ten or more times. The chain carries TRBV10-3 and TRBJ1-3; no firm D call. Trimming removed 6 bases at V and 0 bases at J, with 9 bases between. Germline CDR1 is ENHRY and CDR2 is SYGVKD. The CDR3 runs 14 residues. The CDR3 DNA reads as TGTGCCATCAGAGAGGGCGCCTCTGGAAACACCATATATTTT. Translation gives CAIREGASGNTIYF.

This clonotype was counted many times. CDR3 region: CSARSGNKRFYGYTF. In nucleotides, the CDR3 is TGCAGTGCTAGATCCGGGAACAAAAGGTTCTATGGCTACACCTTC. This chain links TRBV20-1 with TRBJ1-2; D ambiguous. This CDR3 is 15 amino acids long. The germline V gene encodes CDR1 DFQATT and CDR2 SNEGSKA (reference sequence). Trimming removed 2 bases at V and 4 bases at J, with 17 bases between.

This clonotype came up many times. The chain has TRBV12-5 and TRBJ2-7, with 9 positions matching TRBD1. Germline V CDR1 and CDR2: LGHNT, FRNRAP. Trimming cost V 1 base and J 1 base; bases outside gene matches: 8. This CDR3 is 17 amino acids long. CDR3 sequence: CASGLGGDRVKSYEQYF. In nucleotides, the CDR3 is TGTGCTAGTGGTTTGGGGGGGGACAGGGTTAAATCCTACGAGCAGTACTTC.

This chain connects TRBV28 to TRBJ2-5, with D possibly matching TRBD2 (5 bases). The V end was cut by 5 bases, the J end by 3 bases, with 10 bases between. The CDR3 spans 13 residues. The germline V gene encodes CDR1 MDHEN and CDR2 SYDVKM. The CDR3 DNA is TGTGCCAGCAGTGAGATGAGGGAAGAGACCCAGTACTTC. Protein product: CASSEMREETQYF.

This clonotype was detected many times. V usage is TRBV6-2 or TRBV6-3 and J usage is TRBJ2-7; the D gene is possibly TRBD2 (6 bases). Germline CDR1 is MNHEY and CDR2 is SVGEGT. Trimming removed 2 bases at V and 0 bases at J, with 8 bases between. The CDR3 loop spans 14 amino acids. CDR3 amino acids: CASSYRGVSYEQYF. In DNA, the CDR3 is TGTGCCAGCAGTTACCGCGGGGTCTCCTACGAGCAGTACTTC.

This clonotype was seen repeatedly, ten times or more. CDR3: CASSPEGKNIQYF. The CDR3 coding sequence is TGTGCCAGCAGCCCGGAGGGCAAAAACATTCAGTACTTC. The chain uses TRBV11-2 and TRBJ2-4, with TRBD2 as a possible D gene (6 bases). CDR1 is SGHAT, CDR2 FQNNGV, per germline. The length of the CDR3 is 13 residues. V was clipped by 5 bases and J by 3 bases, with 8 bases between them.

This clonotype was observed at least ten times. The chain uses TRBV2 and TRBJ2-2, with TRBD2 identical over 7 bases. From germline, CDR1 is SNHLY and CDR2 FYNNEI. The junction had 6 bases not matched to a gene; V was cut back by 9 bases and J by 2 bases. The CDR3 is 14 residues long. DNA for the CDR3: TGTGCCAGTGGGGGGAGGGTTAACACCGGGGAGCTGTTTTTT. Protein sequence: CASGGRVNTGELFF. The full variable domain, completed using reference TRBV2 and TRBJ2-2, is EPEVTQTPSHQVTQMGQEVILRCVPISNHLYFYWYRQILGQKVEFLVSFYNNEISEKSEIFDDQFSVERPDGSNFTLKIRSTKLEDSAMYFCASGGRVNTGELFFGEGSRLTVL.

This clonotype was seen ten or more times. The chain recombines TRBV19 with TRBJ1-1; no firm D call. Germline V gives CDR1 LNHDA, CDR2 SQIVND (reference sequence). The V end was cut by 5 bases, the J end by 3 bases, with 16 bases between. The CDR3 has 15 amino acids. CDR3 nucleotides: TGTGCCAGTAGTCCACAGACACTTCTGGACACTGAAGCTTTCTTT. Translation gives CASSPQTLLDTEAFF.

The rearrangement links TRBV27 to TRBJ1-1; the match to TRBD1 covers 9 bases. Germline-derived CDR1 and CDR2 are MNHEY and SMNVEV (reference sequence). The CDR3 covers 13 residues. Unmatched junction bases numbered 9, after V lost 5 bases and J lost 11 bases. The CDR3 nucleotides read TGTGCCAGCAGTCGTGGACAGGGGATGTCGGCTTTCTTT. The encoded protein is CASSRGQGMSAFF.

This clonotype appeared many times. DNA for the CDR3: TGCAGTGCTTTGCTGAGGCTAGCCCCGAGGGGTGGGGAGCTGTTTTTT. It yields the protein CSALLRLAPRGGELFF. V and J are TRBV20-1 and TRBJ2-2; D is tentatively TRBD1 or TRBD2 (5 bases each). CDR1 is DFQATT and CDR2 is SNEGSKA in the germline V gene (reference sequence). The CDR3 spans 16 residues. V was clipped by 5 bases and J by 8 bases, with 24 bases between them.

Only a few counts were recorded for this clonotype. The chain combines TRBV19 with TRBJ1-5; the D gene is possibly TRBD1 (6 bases). This CDR3 spans 17 amino acids. V was pared by 3 bases and J by 0 bases, with 15 bases between. The V gene's germline CDR1 is LNHDA and CDR2 SQIVND (reference sequence). CDR3 in DNA: TGTGCCAGTAGTATTTCATGGACAGCTAGTAGCAATCAGCCCCAGCATTTT. It yields the protein CASSISWTASSNQPQHF.

The rearrangement uses TRBV29-1 and TRBJ2-5; 8 positions agree with TRBD2. The CDR3 has 13 amino acids. V was pared by 7 bases and J by 4 bases, with 8 bases of the junction left unmatched. Germline V CDR1 and CDR2: SQVTM, ANQGSEA. CDR3 nucleotide sequence: TGCAGCGCCGGGGGGGGCTCGCGAGAGACCCAGTACTTC. This gives the protein CSAGGGSRETQYF.

Notes on this clonotype: It is likely a read error, because the conserved phenylalanine at the end of the CDR3 is missing. In DNA, the CDR3 is TGTGCCAGCAGCCTACTAGCGGGCTCCTACGAGCAGTACCTC. Translated, it gives CASSLLAGSYEQYL. The chain recombines TRBV6-1 with TRBJ2-7, with 9 bases identical to TRBD2. This CDR3 has 14 residues. V dropped 6 bases and J dropped 0; count of bases not matched to a gene: 3. Germline V CDR1 and CDR2: MNHNS, SASEGT.

This rearrangement joins TRBV6-5 to TRBJ1-1; D possibly corresponds to TRBD1 (5 bases). Germline values: CDR1 MNHEY, CDR2 SVGAGI. Between the trimmed V and J ends, which lost 0 bases and 8 bases, there was a span of 13 bases. CDR3 length: 14 residues. The CDR3 loop is CASSYSEGTSEAFF. CDR3 coding DNA: TGTGCCAGCAGTTACTCAGAGGGGACTTCCGAAGCTTTCTTT.

The chain is built from TRBV15 and TRBJ1-2; D is possibly TRBD1 (6 bases). This CDR3 is built from 14 residues. V lost 3 bases to trimming and J lost 8 bases, with 16 bases between them. Looked up from germline, CDR1 is LNHNV and CDR2 is YYDKDF (reference sequence). For the CDR3, the DNA is TGTGCCACCAGCAGCATAGACAGGTTGGGCGGCTACACCTTC. Its protein product is CATSSIDRLGGYTF.

This clonotype showed up many times. The J gene is TRBJ1-2, the V gene TRBV29-1; weak D call: TRBD1 (6 bases). The CDR3 runs to 17 residues. Germline CDR1 reads SQVTM; CDR2 reads ANQGSEA. Trimming took off 4 bases at V and 0 bases at J, with 21 bases between the two ends. The CDR3, as DNA: TGCAGCGTTGCCCCAACGGTCCGCCGGGACACTAACTATGGCTACACCTTC. Translated: CSVAPTVRRDTNYGYTF.

The J gene is TRBJ2-5, the V gene TRBV9; TRBD2 agrees at 9 bases. V shed 4 bases and J 5 bases; nucleotides not matched to a gene: 12. CDR1 and CDR2 (germline): SGDLS, YYNGEE. The CDR3 runs 16 residues. CDR3 protein: CASSPHLLAGAETQYF. The CDR3 nucleotides read TGTGCCAGCAGCCCCCATCTACTAGCGGGTGCGGAGACCCAGTACTTC.